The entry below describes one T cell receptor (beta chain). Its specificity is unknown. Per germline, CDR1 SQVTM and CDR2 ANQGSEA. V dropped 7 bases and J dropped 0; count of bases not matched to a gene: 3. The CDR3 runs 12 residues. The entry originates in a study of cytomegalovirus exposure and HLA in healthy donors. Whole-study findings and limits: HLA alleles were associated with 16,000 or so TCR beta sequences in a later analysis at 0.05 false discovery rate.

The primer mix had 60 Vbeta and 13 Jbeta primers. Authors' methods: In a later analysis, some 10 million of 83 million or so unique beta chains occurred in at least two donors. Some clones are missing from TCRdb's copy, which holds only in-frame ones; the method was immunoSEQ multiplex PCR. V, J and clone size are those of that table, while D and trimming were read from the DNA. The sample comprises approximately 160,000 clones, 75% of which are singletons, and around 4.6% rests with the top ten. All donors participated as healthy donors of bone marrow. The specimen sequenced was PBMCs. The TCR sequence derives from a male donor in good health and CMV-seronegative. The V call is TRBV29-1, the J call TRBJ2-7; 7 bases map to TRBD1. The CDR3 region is CSATGISYEQYF. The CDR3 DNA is TGCAGCGCGACAGGGATCTCCTACGAGCAGTACTTC.